Each of the 18 T cell receptor beta chains below was sequenced from the same sample in a study of vaccination effects on CD4 cells after COVID-19. Antigen-specific CD4+ T cells were expanded with viral peptide pools in the ViraFEST assay before sequencing. Following a roughly 10-day culture, CD4+ T cells were purified. The data were produced by immunoSEQ multiplex PCR, yet TCRdb's version contains in-frame clones alone and is incomplete. The sample has 30,000 or so clones, roughly two thirds seen once. Antigens for these TCRs are unknown. The source was CD4+ T cells from PBMCs cultured with HCoV-229E spike peptides, collected before COVID-19 vaccination. The receptors stem from a human donor who received a COVID-19 vaccine.

The chain carries TRBV12-3 or TRBV12-4 and TRBJ1-1; D is uncertain. CDR3 size: 13 residues. V lost 8 bases, J lost 0 bases, and 10 bases lay in between. CDR3 sequence reads: CASSPPLNTEAFF. CDR3 in DNA: TGTGCCAGCTCACCGCCACTGAACACTGAAGCTTTCTTT.

This clone showed up just a few times. The chain recombines TRBV5-1 with TRBJ1-6, with a possible D match to TRBD1 (6 bases). Germline CDR1 SGHRS, CDR2 YFSETQ. The CDR3 length is 17 residues. V was trimmed by 5 bases and J by 6 bases, leaving 21 bases between them. This CDR3 reads CASRPGGGSLPNSPLHF. The CDR3, as DNA: TGCGCCAGCAGGCCCGGCGGGGGCAGCCTTCCTAATTCACCCCTCCACTTT.

The V gene is TRBV10-3, the J gene TRBJ1-2; D not certain. Germline lookup yields CDR1 ENHRY and CDR2 SYGVKD. V lost 7 bases to trimming and J lost 3 bases, with 15 bases between them. The CDR3 totals 14 residues. CDR3 bases: TGTGCCATCACCTCATCCCCGGCGGACTATGGCTACACCTTC. It codes for CAITSSPADYGYTF.

V and J are TRBV6-6 and TRBJ2-1; TRBD2 might be the D (6 bases). The CDR3 runs 14 residues. Per germline, CDR1 MNHNY and CDR2 SVGAGI (reference sequence). Trimming shortened V by 7 bases and J by 2 bases, and 12 bases separated the two germline ends. In nucleotides, the CDR3 is TGTGCCAGCACCTCCGGGACTGCCTACAATGAGCAGTTCTTC. Translated: CASTSGTAYNEQFF.

This clone was detected only a few times. This CDR3 reads CASSQAEGAGNQPQHF. In nucleotides, the CDR3 is TGTGCCAGCAGCCAGGCGGAGGGTGCAGGCAATCAGCCCCAGCATTTT. The V and J genes are TRBV4-2 and TRBJ1-5; D call uncertain. The CDR3 is 16 amino acids. V was pared by 3 bases and J by 2 bases, with 14 bases between. The V gene's germline CDR1 is LGHNA and CDR2 YNFKEQ.

The gene calls are TRBV28 and TRBJ2-7; D may match TRBD1 or TRBD2 (5 bases each). From germline, CDR1 is MDHEN and CDR2 SYDVKM. The CDR3 extends over 12 amino acids. V lost 9 bases and J 1 base, leaving 10 bases between the germline ends. CDR3 bases: TGTGCCAGTGGGACCTCTTCCTACGAGCAGTACTTC. Protein product: CASGTSSYEQYF.

This chain joins TRBV12-3 or TRBV12-4 and TRBJ2-1; D is possibly TRBD1 (6 bases). The CDR3 contains 12 residues. Trimming removed 6 bases from V and 10 bases from J, with 13 bases in between. The CDR3 DNA reads TGTGCCAGCAGACGGACAGTGAGCGAGCAGTTCTTC. Translation: CASRRTVSEQFF.

This clone was detected only a few times. The genes are TRBV7-8 and TRBJ1-5; D unclear. Trimming shortened V by 1 base and J by 6 bases, and 16 bases separated the two germline ends. This CDR3 region has 16 residues. Germline-derived CDR1 and CDR2 are SGHVS and FQNEAQ. CDR3 sequence reads: CASSLGARTSGQPQHF. The CDR3 DNA reads TGTGCCAGCAGCTTAGGTGCCCGAACCAGTGGTCAGCCCCAGCATTTT.

The V and J genes are TRBV6-5 and TRBJ1-1, with D unclear. This CDR3 has 13 amino acids. The germline V and J ends were trimmed by 2 bases and 0 bases, with 4 bases remaining between them. Germline CDR1 reads MNHEY; CDR2 reads SVGAGI. This CDR3 reads CASSYTLNTEAFF. DNA of the CDR3: TGTGCCAGCAGTTACACTCTGAACACTGAAGCTTTCTTT.

V gene TRBV4-2 combines with J gene TRBJ2-1; D is perhaps TRBD2 (6 bases). The V end lost 1 base, the J end lost 8 bases, and 21 bases lay between the germline ends. From germline, CDR1 is LGHNA and CDR2 YNFKEQ. This CDR3 spans 17 amino acids. As DNA, the CDR3 is TGTGCCAGCAGCCAAGCGGTTACTAGCTCAGTGATCTATGAGCAGTTCTTC. Protein product: CASSQAVTSSVIYEQFF.

The chain is built from TRBV30 and TRBJ1-3; TRBD1 matches 7 bases. The CDR3 runs to 16 residues. The germline V gene has CDR1 GTSNPN and CDR2 SVGIG (reference sequence). Trimming at V came to 4 bases and at J to 0 bases, leaving 9 bases not matched to a gene. CDR3 bases: TGTGCCTGGACACTGTCAGGGGGATACTCTGGAAACACCATATATTTT. It is translated as CAWTLSGGYSGNTIYF. Filled out from reference TRBV30 and TRBJ1-3, the complete variable domain reads SQTIHQWPATLVQPVGSPLSLECTVEGTSNPNLYWYRQAAGRGLQLLFYSVGIGQISSEVPQNLSASRPQDRQFILSSKKLLLSDSGFYLCAWTLSGGYSGNTIYFGEGSWLTVV.

This clone was seen more than once but under ten times. V usage is TRBV27 and J usage is TRBJ1-2, with D unclear. V lost 4 bases, J lost 0 bases, and 9 bases lay in between. Germline CDR1 MNHEY, CDR2 SMNVEV (reference sequence). The CDR3 is 14 residues long. This chain's CDR3 is CASSSRSANYGYTF. Here the CDR3 DNA reads TGTGCCAGCAGTTCCAGGTCAGCTAACTATGGCTACACCTTC.

The chain combines TRBV6-1 with TRBJ2-3; 12 bases fit TRBD1. Trimming cost V 4 bases and J 4 bases; bases outside gene matches: 6. This CDR3 has 16 amino acids. Germline V gene lookup returns CDR1 MNHNS and CDR2 SASEGT. The CDR3 reads CASSARGQGAADTQYF. Written as DNA, the CDR3 is TGTGCCAGCAGTGCCAGGGGACAGGGGGCCGCAGATACGCAGTATTTT.

A few counts support this clone. CDR3 DNA: TGTGCCAGCAGCCCCCGGATCTACGAGCAGTACTTC. Translating it yields CASSPRIYEQYF. V and J are TRBV7-9 and TRBJ2-7; D is unclear. Per the germline V gene, CDR1 is SEHNR and CDR2 is FQNEAQ (reference sequence). Trimming removed 5 bases from V and 3 bases from J, with 8 bases in between. There are 12 residues in the CDR3.

V gene TRBV25-1 combines with J gene TRBJ1-4, with D tentatively TRBD1 (6 bases). The CDR3 totals 15 residues. The V gene's germline CDR1 is MGHDK and CDR2 SYGVNS. Deletions cut 2 bases from V and 3 bases from J, with 10 bases between. The CDR3 loop reads CASSETGIANEKLFF. Written as DNA, the CDR3 is TGTGCCAGCAGTGAAACAGGGATAGCTAATGAAAAACTGTTTTTT.

V is TRBV6-5 and J is TRBJ1-1, with D uncertain. V gave up 5 bases and J gave up 6 bases, with 13 bases separating them. The CDR3 is made up of 13 amino acids. From germline, CDR1 is MNHEY and CDR2 SVGAGI. CDR3 sequence: CASSKTLLPEAFF. The CDR3 DNA reads TGTGCCAGCAGTAAAACCCTCTTACCTGAAGCTTTCTTT.

The chain uses TRBV4-3 and TRBJ1-2; D is possibly TRBD1 (6 bases). Deletions cut 0 bases from V and 3 bases from J, with 11 bases between. This CDR3 is built from 15 residues. Germline V gene lookup returns CDR1 LGHNA and CDR2 YSLEER. DNA for the CDR3: TGCGCCAGCAGCCAAGATGTACAGGGCTACTATGGCTACACCTTC. As protein: CASSQDVQGYYGYTF.

V is TRBV23-1 and J is TRBJ2-5, with D perhaps matching TRBD1 or TRBD2 (8 bases each). TRBV23-1 is noted as an ORF with a role that remains uncertain. V lost 4 bases to trimming and J lost 3 bases, with 24 bases between them. The CDR3 has 18 amino acids. DNA for the CDR3: TGCGCCAGCAGTCCTTCCCGGGGGGGACAGGCGTGTAAAGAGACCCAGTACTTC. Translated: CASSPSRGGQACKETQYF.